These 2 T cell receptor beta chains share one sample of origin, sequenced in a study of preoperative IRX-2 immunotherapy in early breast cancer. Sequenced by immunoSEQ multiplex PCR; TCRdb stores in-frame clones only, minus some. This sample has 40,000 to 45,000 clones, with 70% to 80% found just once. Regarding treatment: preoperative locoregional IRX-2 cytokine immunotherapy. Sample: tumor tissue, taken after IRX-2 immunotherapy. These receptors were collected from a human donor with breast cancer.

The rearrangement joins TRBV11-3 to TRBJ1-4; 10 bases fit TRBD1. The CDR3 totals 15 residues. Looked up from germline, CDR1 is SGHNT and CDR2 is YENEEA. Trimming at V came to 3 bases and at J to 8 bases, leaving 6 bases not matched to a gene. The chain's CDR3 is CASSLVGTGDEKLFF. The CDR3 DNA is TGTGCCAGCAGCTTGGTAGGGACAGGGGACGAAAAACTGTTTTTT.

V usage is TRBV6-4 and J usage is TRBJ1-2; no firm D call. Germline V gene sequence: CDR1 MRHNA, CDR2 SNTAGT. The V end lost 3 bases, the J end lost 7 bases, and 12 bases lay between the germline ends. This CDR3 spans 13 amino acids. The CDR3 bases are TGTGCCAGCAGTGAGGAACAGCTCGGTGGCTACACCTTC. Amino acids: CASSEEQLGGYTF.